These T cell receptor beta chains were read from a single sample in a study of Tregs in tolerant kidney transplant recipients. The protocol was immunoSEQ multiplex PCR, while the TCRdb copy is restricted to in-frame clones and leaves out a portion. The repertoire holds some 100,000 clones, with 92% as singletons. The sequenced sample was CD4+ T cells from blood. The source of these receptors is a human donor in good health. Both conserved end residues are part of each CDR3. D genes are given only for firm matches. Not every row has a clone size; where given, it reads once, few, many or a size class.

abundance	v_gene	d_gene	j_gene	CDR3aa	CDR3nt
-	TRBV15	-	TRBJ2-7	CATSTGREGYEQYF	TGTGCCACCAGTACGGGACGCGAGGGCTACGAGCAGTACTTC
-	TRBV30	TRBD1	TRBJ1-1	CAWGDRGWAEAFF	TGTGCCTGGGGGGACAGGGGGTGGGCTGAAGCTTTCTTT
-	TRBV6-5	-	TRBJ2-1	CASKASLIYEQFF	TGTGCCAGCAAGGCTAGCCTGATATATGAGCAGTTCTTC
-	TRBV28	-	TRBJ1-5	CASSLGGGSQPQHF	TGTGCCAGCAGTTTAGGAGGGGGAAGTCAGCCCCAGCATTTT
-	TRBV25-1	-	TRBJ1-1	CASKGQSTTEAFF	TGTGCCAGCAAAGGACAGTCGACCACTGAAGCTTTCTTT
-	TRBV18	TRBD2	TRBJ2-1	CASSPAGLAGGNEQFF	TGTGCCAGCTCACCTGCCGGACTAGCGGGGGGGAATGAGCAGTTCTTC
once	TRBV19	TRBD2	TRBJ2-7	CASSKGSGRSYEQYF	TGTGCCAGTAGTAAAGGTAGCGGGAGATCCTACGAGCAGTACTTC
-	TRBV12-2	-	TRBJ2-2	CASRLVGTRRHTGELFF	TGTGCAAGTCGCTTAGTCGGGACTAGGAGGCACACCGGGGAGCTGTTTTTT
once	TRBV9	TRBD1	TRBJ2-7	CASSAGTGERSPQSNEQYF	TGTGCCAGCAGCGCTGGGACAGGGGAGCGGTCCCCCCAGTCCAACGAGCAGTACTTC
-	TRBV18	-	TRBJ1-2	CASSRGTDNYGYTF	TGTGCCAGCTCACGGGGGACCGACAACTATGGCTACACCTTC
-	TRBV2	-	TRBJ2-7	CASSPGGEGYEQYF	TGTGCCAGCAGTCCAGGGGGGGAAGGCTACGAGCAGTACTTC
-	TRBV19	-	TRBJ1-5	CASSPRDSRRSGNQPQHF	TGTGCCAGTAGTCCGCGGGACTCCAGGCGGTCCGGCAATCAGCCCCAGCATTTT
-	TRBV4-1	-	TRBJ2-7	CASSHPNQGFFEQYF	TGCGCCAGCAGCCATCCCAATCAGGGGTTTTTTGAGCAGTACTTC
-	TRBV19	-	TRBJ1-2	CASSVLGGRSYGYTF	TGTGCCAGTAGTGTCCTCGGGGGGCGTAGCTATGGCTACACCTTC
-	TRBV7-6	-	TRBJ2-5	CASSLRGGGRETQYF	TGTGCCAGCAGCTTAAGAGGTGGTGGTCGCGAGACCCAGTACTTC
once	TRBV7-2	-	TRBJ1-6	CASSFAQGSSYNSPLHF	TGTGCCAGCAGCTTCGCCCAGGGGAGCTCCTATAATTCACCCCTCCACTTT
-	TRBV11-3	-	TRBJ2-2	CASSLFTGPNTGELFF	TGTGCCAGCAGCTTATTCACGGGCCCGAACACCGGGGAGCTGTTTTTT
-	TRBV7-9	-	TRBJ2-5	CASSPGHWETQYF	TGTGCCAGCAGCCCCGGTCATTGGGAGACCCAGTACTTC
-	TRBV11-1	-	TRBJ2-5	CASSPGQHQETQYF	TGTGCCAGCAGCCCAGGACAGCACCAAGAGACCCAGTACTTC
-	TRBV27	TRBD1	TRBJ1-4	CASSLSIWDRLNEKLFF	TGTGCCAGCAGTTTATCCATTTGGGACAGACTTAATGAAAAACTGTTTTTT
-	TRBV7-2	-	TRBJ2-5	CASSASGGGGSQYF	TGTGCCAGCAGCGCTAGCGGAGGGGGGGGGAGCCAGTACTTC
-	TRBV7-8	-	TRBJ2-6	CASSLEVRRQSHSSGANVLTF	TGTGCCAGCAGCTTAGAGGTGCGTCGACAGTCTCATAGCTCTGGGGCCAACGTCCTGACTTTC
once	TRBV18	-	TRBJ1-2	CASSSGTRNYGYTF	TGTGCCAGCTCATCCGGGACACGGAACTATGGCTACACCTTC
-	TRBV14	-	TRBJ2-1	CASSLGPYNEQFF	TGTGCCAGCAGCCTAGGGCCGTACAATGAGCAGTTCTTC
-	TRBV9	-	TRBJ1-2	CASSPIQEGYTF	TGTGCCAGCAGCCCAATTCAGGAAGGCTACACCTTC
few	TRBV5-4	-	TRBJ2-2	CASSGTGTGLTGELFF	TGTGCCAGCAGCGGAACCGGGACGGGACTCACCGGGGAGCTGTTTTTT
few	TRBV2	-	TRBJ1-6	CASSALQGNSPLHF	TGTGCCAGCAGTGCCCTACAGGGTAATTCACCCCTCCACTTT
-	TRBV4-1	TRBD1	TRBJ2-3	CASSQPLRGHHTDTQYF	TGCGCCAGCAGCCAACCTCTGAGGGGGCACCACACAGATACGCAGTATTTT
-	TRBV9	-	TRBJ2-5	CASSERFKETQYF	TGTGCCAGCAGCGAGCGGTTTAAAGAGACCCAGTACTTC